Sequencing of this TCR beta chain was carried out in a study of shared clonotypes between healthy human individuals. This CDR3 is built from 15 residues. Germline lookup yields CDR1 PRHDT and CDR2 FYEKMQ (reference sequence). Trimming left V 5 bases short and J 2 bases short, with 12 bases between. This table comes from immunoSEQ multiplex PCR, and its TCRdb copy is limited to in-frame clones, with some not included. Seen here are fewer than 700,000 clones, around 77% observed once, and the top ten hold more than 10%. Overall study results and limits: Few donors restricted represented genetic and exposure-history diversity.

Of note for this clone: The target antigen is unknown.

All donors were healthy HIV-negative adults lacking recent acute infections or vaccinations. This clonotype originated in a woman aged 40-49 years in good health. Some clones in this sample may be carry-over from other donors' samples. The sequenced sample consisted of PBMCs. The chain combines TRBV13 with TRBJ1-4; a weak D match, TRBD1 (6 bases). The CDR3, as DNA: TGTGCCAGCAGCGCCGGGACAATGACTAATGAAAAACTGTTTTTT. Its protein is CASSAGTMTNEKLFF.